This entry lists 7 T cell receptor beta chains sequenced from one sample in a study of T cell changes during pregnancy in multiple sclerosis. Profiling relied on immunoSEQ multiplex PCR, and the TCRdb table lists in-frame clones only, not all of them. There are about 80,000 clones in the sample; 90% to 95% occur only once, and 1.4% lies in the top ten. The starting material was peripheral blood, obtained before pregnancy. All receptors come from a female donor with multiple sclerosis, enrolled in a pregnancy study.

The chain is built from TRBV7-8 and TRBJ1-5, with 8 bases identical to TRBD1. The V gene end was trimmed by 4 bases and the J gene end by 4 bases; junction bases not matched to a gene: 12. CDR3 size: 17 residues. Germline V gene sequence: CDR1 SGHVS, CDR2 FQNEAQ. This CDR3 reads CASSSQRFQGANQPQHF. The CDR3 DNA follows: TGTGCCAGCAGCTCTCAAAGGTTCCAGGGGGCGAATCAGCCCCAGCATTTT.

This chain connects TRBV2 to TRBJ1-4, with 7 positions matching TRBD1. Trimming took 6 bases from V and 7 from J; bases not matched to a gene: 8. Germline CDR1 is SNHLY and CDR2 is FYNNEI. The CDR3 contains 14 residues. The CDR3 spells CASSLQGLGEKLFF. Written as DNA, the CDR3 is TGTGCCAGCAGCTTACAGGGGTTAGGTGAAAAACTGTTTTTT.

The chain is built from TRBV6-5 and TRBJ1-5, with D possibly matching TRBD1 (5 bases). CDR1 and CDR2 (germline): MNHEY, SVGAGI. The CDR3 consists of 12 residues. V lost 5 bases and J lost 9, with 11 bases in between. CDR3 coding DNA: TGTGCCAGCAGTAACGGGGGTCGGCCCCAGCATTTT. Protein sequence: CASSNGGRPQHF.

The V and J genes are TRBV4-1 and TRBJ1-2; D gene uncertain. Germline V CDR1 and CDR2: MGHRA, YSYEKL. This CDR3 is built from 13 residues. The V end lost 2 bases, the J end lost 2 bases, and 6 bases lay between the germline ends. This CDR3 is CASSQQANYGYTF. The DNA for the CDR3 is TGCGCCAGCAGCCAACAGGCCAACTATGGCTACACCTTC.

The chain recombines TRBV2 with TRBJ2-2, with 11 nucleotides matching TRBD2. This CDR3 has 18 residues. J was trimmed by 1 base and V by 3 bases; bases with no gene match: 7. The germline V gene encodes CDR1 SNHLY and CDR2 FYNNEI. Here the CDR3 DNA reads TGTGCCAGCAGTGAGGGGCTAGCGGGGGGACAGAACACCGGGGAGCTGTTTTTT. Protein: CASSEGLAGGQNTGELFF.

Only one count was recorded for this clone. This chain connects TRBV6-1 to TRBJ1-2, with 8 bases identical to TRBD1. The length of the CDR3 is 17 residues. The V gene end was trimmed by 0 bases and the J gene end by 1 base; junction bases not matched to a gene: 7. Germline CDR1 is MNHNS and CDR2 is SASEGT. The CDR3: CASSEASDRVVNYGYTF. The CDR3, as DNA: TGTGCCAGCAGTGAAGCTTCGGACAGGGTGGTTAACTATGGCTACACCTTC.

The rearrangement links TRBV11-2 to TRBJ1-2; D is uncertain. Trimming cost V 2 bases and J 2 bases, with 18 bases left between them. The CDR3 totals 17 residues. Germline CDR1 reads SGHAT; CDR2 reads FQNNGV. DNA of the CDR3: TGTGCCAGCAGCTTATCCCCTCAACCCCGGGGAAACTATGGCTACACCTTC. Encoded protein: CASSLSPQPRGNYGYTF.